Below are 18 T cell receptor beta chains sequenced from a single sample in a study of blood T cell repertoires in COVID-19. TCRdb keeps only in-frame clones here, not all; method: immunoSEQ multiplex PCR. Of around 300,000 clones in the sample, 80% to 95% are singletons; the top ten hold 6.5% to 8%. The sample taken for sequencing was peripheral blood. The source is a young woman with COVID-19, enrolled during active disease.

The CDR3 sequence is CASSIGGLGGIQYF. CDR3 nucleotides: TGTGCCAGTAGTATTGGGGGACTAGGAGGCATTCAGTACTTC. The chain links TRBV19 to TRBJ2-4, with TRBD2 matching over 8 bases. The CDR3 spans 14 residues. The germline CDR1 and CDR2 sequences are LNHDA and SQIVND (reference sequence). V lost 3 bases, J lost 9 bases, and 7 bases stayed unmatched.

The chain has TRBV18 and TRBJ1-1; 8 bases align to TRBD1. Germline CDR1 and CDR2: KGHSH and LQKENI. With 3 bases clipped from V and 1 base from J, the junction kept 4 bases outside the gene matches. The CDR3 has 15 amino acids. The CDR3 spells CASSPMTGENTEAFF. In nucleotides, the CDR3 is TGTGCCAGCTCACCTATGACAGGGGAGAACACTGAAGCTTTCTTT. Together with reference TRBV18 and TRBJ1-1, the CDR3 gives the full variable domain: NAGVMQNPRHLVRRRGQEARLRCSPMKGHSHVYWYRQLPEEGLKFMVYLQKENIIDESGMPKERFSAEFPKEGPSILRIQQVVRGDSAAYFCASSPMTGENTEAFFGQGTRLTVV.

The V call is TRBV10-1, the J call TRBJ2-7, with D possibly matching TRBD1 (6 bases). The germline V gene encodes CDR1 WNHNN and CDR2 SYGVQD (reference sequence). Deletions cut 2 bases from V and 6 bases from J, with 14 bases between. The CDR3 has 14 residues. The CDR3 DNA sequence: TGCGCCAGCAGTGAGCGACAGGTAGGAGCCGAGCAGTACTTC. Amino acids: CASSERQVGAEQYF.

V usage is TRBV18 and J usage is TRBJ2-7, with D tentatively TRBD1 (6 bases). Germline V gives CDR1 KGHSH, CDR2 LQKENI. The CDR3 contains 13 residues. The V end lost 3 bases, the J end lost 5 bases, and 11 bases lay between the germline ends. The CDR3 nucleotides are TGTGCCAGCTCACCGTCATCAGGGGACGAGCAGTACTTC. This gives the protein CASSPSSGDEQYF. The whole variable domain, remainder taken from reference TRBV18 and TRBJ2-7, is NAGVMQNPRHLVRRRGQEARLRCSPMKGHSHVYWYRQLPEEGLKFMVYLQKENIIDESGMPKERFSAEFPKEGPSILRIQQVVRGDSAAYFCASSPSSGDEQYFGPGTRLTVT.

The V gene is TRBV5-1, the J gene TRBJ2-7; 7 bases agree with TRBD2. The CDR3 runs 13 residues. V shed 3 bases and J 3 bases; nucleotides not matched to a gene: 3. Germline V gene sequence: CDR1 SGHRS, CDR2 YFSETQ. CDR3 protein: CASSSGTNYEQYF. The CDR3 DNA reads TGCGCCAGCAGCTCCGGGACTAACTACGAGCAGTACTTC.

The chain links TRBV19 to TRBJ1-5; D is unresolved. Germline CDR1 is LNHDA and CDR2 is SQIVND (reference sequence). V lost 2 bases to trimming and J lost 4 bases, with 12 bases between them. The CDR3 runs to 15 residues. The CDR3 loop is CASSITSGGNQPQHF. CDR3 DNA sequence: TGTGCCAGTAGTATAACGTCAGGAGGAAATCAGCCCCAGCATTTT.

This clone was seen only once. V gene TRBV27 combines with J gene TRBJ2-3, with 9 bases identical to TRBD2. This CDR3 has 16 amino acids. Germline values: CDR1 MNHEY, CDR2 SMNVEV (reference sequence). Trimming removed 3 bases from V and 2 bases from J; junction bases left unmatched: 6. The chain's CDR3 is CASSFLLAGTTDTQYF. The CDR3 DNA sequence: TGTGCCAGCAGTTTTCTCCTAGCGGGGACCACAGATACGCAGTATTTT.

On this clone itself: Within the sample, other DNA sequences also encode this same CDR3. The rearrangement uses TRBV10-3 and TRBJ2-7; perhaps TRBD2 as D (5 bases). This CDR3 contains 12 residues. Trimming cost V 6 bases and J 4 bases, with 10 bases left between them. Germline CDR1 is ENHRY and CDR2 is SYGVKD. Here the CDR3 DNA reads TGTGCCATCAGCGCCCGGGGATACGAGCAGTACTTC. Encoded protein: CAISARGYEQYF.

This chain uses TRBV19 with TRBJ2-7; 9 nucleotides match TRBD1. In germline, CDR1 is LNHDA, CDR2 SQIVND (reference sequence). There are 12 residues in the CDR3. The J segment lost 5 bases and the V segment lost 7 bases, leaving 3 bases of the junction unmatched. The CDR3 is CASTGTGNEQYF. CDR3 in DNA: TGTGCCAGTACCGGGACAGGGAACGAGCAGTACTTC. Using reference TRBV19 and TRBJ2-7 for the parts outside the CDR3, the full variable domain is DGGITQSPKYLFRKEGQNVTLSCEQNLNHDAMYWYRQDPGQGLRLIYYSQIVNDFQKGDIAEGYSVSREKKESFPLTVTSAQKNPTAFYLCASTGTGNEQYFGPGTRLTVT.

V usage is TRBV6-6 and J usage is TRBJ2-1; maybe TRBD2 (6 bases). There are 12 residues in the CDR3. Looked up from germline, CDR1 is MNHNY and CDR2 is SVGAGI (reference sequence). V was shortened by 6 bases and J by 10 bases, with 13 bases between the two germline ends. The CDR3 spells CASSRPGLEQFF. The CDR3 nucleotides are TGTGCCAGCAGCCGCCCGGGACTGGAGCAGTTCTTC.

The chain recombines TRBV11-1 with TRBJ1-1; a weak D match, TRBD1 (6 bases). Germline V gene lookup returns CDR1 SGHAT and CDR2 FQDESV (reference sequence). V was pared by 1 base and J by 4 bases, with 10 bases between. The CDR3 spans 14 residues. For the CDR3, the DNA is TGTGCCAGCAGCTTAGGTACAGGGATCACTGAAGCTTTCTTT. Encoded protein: CASSLGTGITEAFF.

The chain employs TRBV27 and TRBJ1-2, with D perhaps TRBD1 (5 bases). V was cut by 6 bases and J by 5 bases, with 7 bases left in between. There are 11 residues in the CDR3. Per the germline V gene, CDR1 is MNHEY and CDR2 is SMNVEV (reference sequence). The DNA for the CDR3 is TGTGCCAGCAGCCCAGGGTATGGCTACACCTTC. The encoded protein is CASSPGYGYTF.

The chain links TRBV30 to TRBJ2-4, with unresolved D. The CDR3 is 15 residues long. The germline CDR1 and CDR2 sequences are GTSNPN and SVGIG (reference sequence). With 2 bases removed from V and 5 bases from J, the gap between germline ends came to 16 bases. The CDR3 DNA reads TGTGCCTGGAGTCCCGTCCCTTGGCCCCAAAACATTCAGTACTTC. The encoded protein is CAWSPVPWPQNIQYF.

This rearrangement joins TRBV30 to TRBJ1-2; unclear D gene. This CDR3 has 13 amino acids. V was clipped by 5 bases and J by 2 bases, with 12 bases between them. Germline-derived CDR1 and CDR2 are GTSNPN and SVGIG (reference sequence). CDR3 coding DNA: TGTGCCTGGGCTGCGGGTCTGAACTATGGCTACACCTTC. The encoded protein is CAWAAGLNYGYTF. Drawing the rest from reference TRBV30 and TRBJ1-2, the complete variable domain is SQTIHQWPATLVQPVGSPLSLECTVEGTSNPNLYWYRQAAGRGLQLLFYSVGIGQISSEVPQNLSASRPQDRQFILSSKKLLLSDSGFYLCAWAAGLNYGYTFGSGTRLTVV.

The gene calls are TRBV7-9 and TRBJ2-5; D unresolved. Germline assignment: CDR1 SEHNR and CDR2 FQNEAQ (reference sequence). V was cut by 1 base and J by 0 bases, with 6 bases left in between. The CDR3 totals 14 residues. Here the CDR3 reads CASSLDVNQETQYF. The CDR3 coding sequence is TGTGCCAGCAGCTTAGATGTCAACCAAGAGACCCAGTACTTC.

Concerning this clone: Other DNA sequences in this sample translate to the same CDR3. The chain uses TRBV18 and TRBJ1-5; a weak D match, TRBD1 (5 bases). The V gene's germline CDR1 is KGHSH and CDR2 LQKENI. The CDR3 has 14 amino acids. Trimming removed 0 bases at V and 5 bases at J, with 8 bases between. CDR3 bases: TGTGCCAGCTCACCACCGGGAGGGGATCAGCCCCAGCATTTT. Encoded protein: CASSPPGGDQPQHF.

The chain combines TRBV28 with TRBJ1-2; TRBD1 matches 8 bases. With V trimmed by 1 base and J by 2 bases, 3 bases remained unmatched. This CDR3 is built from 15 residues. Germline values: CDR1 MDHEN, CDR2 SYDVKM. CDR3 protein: CASSLLQGVNYGYTF. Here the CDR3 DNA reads TGTGCCAGCAGTTTATTACAGGGGGTAAACTATGGCTACACCTTC.

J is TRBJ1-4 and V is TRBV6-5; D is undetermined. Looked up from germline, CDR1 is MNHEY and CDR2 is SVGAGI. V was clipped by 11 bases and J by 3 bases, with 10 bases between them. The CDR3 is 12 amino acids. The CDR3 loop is CAGSIANEKLFF. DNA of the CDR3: TGTGCCGGGAGTATAGCTAATGAAAAACTGTTTTTT.